The 31 T cell receptor beta chains below were found in one sample sequenced in a study of T cell responses to AZD1222 COVID-19 vaccine. Assay: immunoSEQ multiplex PCR; the TCRdb copy retains only in-frame clones and omits some. The sample consists of over 100,000 clones, more than 70% of them appearing once. The sequencing here drew on peripheral blood, taken on day 0 of AZD1222 vaccination. These receptors were obtained from an adult in good health.

The rearrangement joins TRBV19 to TRBJ2-6, with D uncertain. The germline gives CDR1 LNHDA, CDR2 SQIVND (reference sequence). The germline V and J ends were trimmed by 2 bases and 0 bases, with 5 bases remaining between them. The CDR3 has 15 residues. The DNA for the CDR3 is TGTGCCAGTAGTATATCGAGCTCTGGGGCCAACGTCCTGACTTTC. Its translation: CASSISSSGANVLTF.

The chain joins TRBV7-2 to TRBJ2-4; D tentatively reads TRBD1 or TRBD2 (5 bases each). Per the germline V gene, CDR1 is SGHTA and CDR2 is FQGNSA. CDR3 length: 15 residues. Trimming took off 1 base at V and 8 bases at J, with 15 bases between the two ends. CDR3 region: CASSLVYGGLDIQYF. For the CDR3, the DNA is TGTGCCAGCAGCTTAGTGTATGGGGGTTTGGACATTCAGTACTTC.

This sequence joins TRBV29-1 and TRBJ1-2; D not certain. CDR3 length: 11 residues. Germline assignment: CDR1 SQVTM and CDR2 ANQGSEA. The V end was cut by 3 bases, the J end by 3 bases, with 5 bases between. The CDR3: CSVDQDYGYTF. CDR3 in DNA: TGCAGCGTTGACCAGGACTATGGCTACACCTTC.

The gene calls are TRBV30 and TRBJ2-5; 7 bases line up with TRBD2. This CDR3 contains 11 residues. V lost 8 bases and J lost 5; bases outside the gene matches: 5. Germline values: CDR1 GTSNPN, CDR2 SVGIG (reference sequence). Here the CDR3 DNA reads TGTGCCCAGCGGGGTGGCGAGACCCAGTACTTC. It is translated as CAQRGGETQYF.

V gene TRBV4-3 combines with J gene TRBJ1-6; D is undetermined. Germline V gives CDR1 LGHNA, CDR2 YSLEER. The CDR3 totals 13 residues. Trimming left V 4 bases short and J 5 bases short, with 6 bases between. This chain's CDR3 is CASSPVDNSPLHF. The CDR3 nucleotides read TGCGCCAGCAGCCCCGTCGATAATTCACCCCTCCACTTT.

The chain combines TRBV2 with TRBJ2-7, with D perhaps matching TRBD2 (6 bases). This CDR3 has 14 residues. CDR1 and CDR2 from the germline V gene are SNHLY and FYNNEI. With 5 bases removed from V and 1 base from J, the gap between germline ends came to 12 bases. CDR3 nucleotides: TGTGCCAGCAGTCCCGGGACTCAATCCTACGAGCAGTACTTC. Its translation: CASSPGTQSYEQYF.

V usage is TRBV7-2 and J usage is TRBJ2-4; D is tentatively TRBD1 or TRBD2 (6 bases each). This CDR3 is built from 16 residues. The V gene lost 1 base and the J gene lost 5 bases, with 15 bases spanning the gap. Germline assignment: CDR1 SGHTA and CDR2 FQGNSA. As DNA, the CDR3 is TGTGCCAGCAGCTTAGGAAGGGGGGACGGACAAAACATTCAGTACTTC. This translates into CASSLGRGDGQNIQYF.

V gene TRBV7-2 combines with J gene TRBJ2-5; 7 bases are a match to TRBD1. Germline trimming cut 5 bases from V and 2 bases from J; bases unmatched to any gene: 5. This CDR3 is 14 amino acids long. Per germline, CDR1 SGHTA and CDR2 FQGNSA. Here the CDR3 reads CASSPWDRQETQYF. Here the CDR3 DNA reads TGTGCCAGCAGCCCCTGGGACAGACAAGAGACCCAGTACTTC. Drawing the rest from reference TRBV7-2 and TRBJ2-5, the complete variable domain is GAGVSQSPSNKVTEKGKDVELRCDPISGHTALYWYRQSLGQGLEFLIYFQGNSAPDKSGLPSDRFSAERTGGSVSTLTIQRTQQEDSAVYLCASSPWDRQETQYFGPGTRLLVL.

The chain employs TRBV19 and TRBJ1-1, with 8 bases lining up with TRBD1. The CDR3 is 13 residues long. Unmatched junction bases numbered 9, after V lost 10 bases and J lost 5 bases. From germline, CDR1 is LNHDA and CDR2 SQIVND (reference sequence). The CDR3 reads CATKDRGVTEAFF. The CDR3 DNA is TGTGCCACAAAAGACAGGGGTGTTACTGAAGCTTTCTTT.

The CDR3 loop reads CASSETAFQPQHF. DNA for the CDR3: TGTGCCAGCAGTGAAACAGCGTTTCAGCCCCAGCATTTT. The genes are TRBV6-1 and TRBJ1-5; D call uncertain. The CDR3 is made up of 13 amino acids. CDR1 and CDR2 from the germline V gene are MNHNS and SASEGT. The ends were cut back, 2 bases at V and 6 bases at J, with 8 bases in the middle.

This clone has just a few counts. V usage is TRBV18 and J usage is TRBJ2-7, with 9 positions matching TRBD1. V gave up 3 bases and J gave up 9 bases; unmatched junction bases: 6. Germline CDR1 reads KGHSH; CDR2 reads LQKENI. The CDR3 length is 13 residues. CDR3 residues: CASSPQQGARQYF. In DNA form, the CDR3 reads TGTGCCAGCTCACCGCAACAGGGGGCGCGGCAGTACTTC.

The CDR3 loop is CASSSRVRPNEQFF. CDR3 nucleotides: TGTGCCAGCAGCAGCCGGGTCCGTCCGAATGAGCAGTTCTTC. The V gene is TRBV5-6, the J gene TRBJ2-1; D is uncertain. With 4 bases removed from V and 7 bases from J, the gap between germline ends came to 15 bases. The CDR3 is 14 amino acids. Germline loops: CDR1 SGHDT, CDR2 YYEEEE.

This chain joins TRBV2 and TRBJ1-4; D call uncertain. Trimming left V 2 bases short and J 0 bases short, with 4 bases between. CDR1 is SNHLY, CDR2 FYNNEI, per germline. There are 14 residues in the CDR3. Written as DNA, the CDR3 is TGTGCCAGCAGTGAACCCGCAACTAATGAAAAACTGTTTTTT. Amino acid sequence: CASSEPATNEKLFF. Supplemented by reference TRBV2 and TRBJ1-4, the full variable domain reads EPEVTQTPSHQVTQMGQEVILRCVPISNHLYFYWYRQILGQKVEFLVSFYNNEISEKSEIFDDQFSVERPDGSNFTLKIRSTKLEDSAMYFCASSEPATNEKLFFGSGTQLSVL.

The J gene is TRBJ1-1, the V gene TRBV4-3; D is unresolved. Germline CDR1 is LGHNA and CDR2 is YSLEER. The CDR3 loop spans 15 amino acids. V shed 0 bases and J shed 4 bases, with 12 bases lying between them. Here the CDR3 reads CASSQDITSSTEAFF. CDR3 DNA sequence: TGCGCCAGCAGCCAAGATATAACGAGTTCCACTGAAGCTTTCTTT.

The chain joins TRBV7-8 to TRBJ1-2; D call uncertain. CDR1 and CDR2 (germline): SGHVS, FQNEAQ. Trimming pared 5 bases from V and 6 bases from J, leaving 10 bases between. This CDR3 comprises 12 residues. The CDR3 sequence: CASSLAGDGYTF. CDR3 sequence (DNA): TGTGCCAGCAGCCTGGCCGGCGATGGCTACACCTTC.

The chain has TRBV9 and TRBJ1-4; D gene ambiguous. Germline CDR1 reads SGDLS; CDR2 reads YYNGEE. The CDR3 spans 14 residues. The V end was cut by 0 bases, the J end by 5 bases, with 8 bases between. The chain's CDR3 is CASSVEVRNEKLFF. DNA of the CDR3: TGTGCCAGCAGCGTAGAAGTGAGAAATGAAAAACTGTTTTTT.

The chain combines TRBV6-5 with TRBJ2-1; D uncertain. V lost 7 bases to trimming and J lost 2 bases, with 6 bases between them. This CDR3 has 12 residues. Germline CDR1 MNHEY, CDR2 SVGAGI. The CDR3 here is CASTGPYNEQFF. For the CDR3, the DNA is TGTGCCAGCACCGGACCCTACAATGAGCAGTTCTTC.

V and J are TRBV5-6 and TRBJ2-6; unclear D gene. V dropped 1 base and J dropped 0 bases, with 11 bases sitting between them. The CDR3 has 17 residues. From germline, CDR1 is SGHDT and CDR2 YYEEEE. DNA for the CDR3: TGTGCCAGCAGCTTGAGGCTTGGGCGCTCTGGGGCCAACGTCCTGACTTTC. Its translation: CASSLRLGRSGANVLTF.

The chain combines TRBV7-9 with TRBJ1-5, with D unclear. Germline V gene data show CDR1 as SEHNR and CDR2 as FQNEAQ (reference sequence). The CDR3 runs 12 residues. Trimming stripped 1 base from V and 6 bases from J, with 4 bases between. The CDR3 loop is CASSLDLQPQHF. CDR3 in DNA: TGTGCCAGCAGCTTAGATCTTCAGCCCCAGCATTTT.

V and J are TRBV29-1 and TRBJ2-2; possibly TRBD2 for D (5 bases). Trimming left V 5 bases short and J 0 bases short, with 13 bases between. In germline, CDR1 is SQVTM, CDR2 ANQGSEA. The CDR3 has 15 amino acids. The CDR3 protein is CSVRIALTNTGELFF. The DNA for the CDR3 is TGCAGCGTTCGTATAGCGTTAACGAACACCGGGGAGCTGTTTTTT.

The chain carries TRBV30 and TRBJ1-1; tentatively, D is TRBD1 (5 bases). The CDR3 covers 13 residues. From germline, CDR1 is GTSNPN and CDR2 SVGIG (reference sequence). V lost 6 bases and J 0 bases, leaving 11 bases between the germline ends. CDR3 protein: CACYRDLNTEAFF. The CDR3 DNA reads as TGTGCCTGCTATAGGGACCTGAACACTGAAGCTTTCTTT.

This chain uses TRBV18 with TRBJ1-2; 7 bases fit TRBD1. The germline V gene has CDR1 KGHSH and CDR2 LQKENI. The CDR3 spans 16 residues. The ends lost 6 bases at V and 8 bases at J; junction bases unmatched: 18. The CDR3 DNA reads as TGTGCCAGCTCCCAAAATCCCTACAGGGGCCCGGAGGGCTACACCTTC. It encodes CASSQNPYRGPEGYTF.

This clone was observed once. V and J are TRBV9 and TRBJ1-3; TRBD1 agrees at 7 bases. The ends lost 4 bases at V and 0 bases at J; junction bases unmatched: 4. Germline CDR1 is SGDLS and CDR2 is YYNGEE. The CDR3 contains 15 residues. The CDR3 DNA is TGTGCCAGCAGCCTACAGGGGAGCTCTGGAAACACCATATATTTT. Its translation is CASSLQGSSGNTIYF. Full variable domain (outside the CDR3, taken from reference TRBV9 and TRBJ1-3): DSGVTQTPKHLITATGQRVTLRCSPRSGDLSVYWYQQSLDQGLQFLIQYYNGEERAKGNILERFSAQQFPDLHSELNLSSLELGDSALYFCASSLQGSSGNTIYFGEGSWLTVV.

J is TRBJ1-5 and V is TRBV28; 11 nucleotides line up with TRBD1. Germline CDR1 MDHEN, CDR2 SYDVKM. The trim removed 3 bases at V and 6 bases at J, leaving 4 bases unmatched. The CDR3 loop spans 15 amino acids. CDR3 region: CASSLWGQGGQPQHF. The CDR3 region has the DNA TGTGCCAGCAGTTTGTGGGGACAGGGGGGTCAGCCCCAGCATTTT. The whole variable domain, filled in from reference TRBV28 and TRBJ1-5, reads DVKVTQSSRYLVKRTGEKVFLECVQDMDHENMFWYRQDPGLGLRLIYFSYDVKMKEKGDIPEGYSVSREKKERFSLILESASTNQTSMYLCASSLWGQGGQPQHFGDGTRLSIL.

The chain links TRBV18 to TRBJ2-7, with D perhaps TRBD2 (5 bases). Trimming removed 1 base at V and 6 bases at J, with 13 bases between. The CDR3 has 14 amino acids. The V gene's germline CDR1 is KGHSH and CDR2 LQKENI. CDR3 sequence: CASSPLPTGSEQYV. CDR3 bases: TGTGCCAGCTCACCACTTCCAACTGGGAGCGAGCAGTACGTC.

The chain is built from TRBV21-1 and TRBJ2-7. TRBV21-1 is a pseudogene segment. The CDR3 extends over 15 amino acids. The CDR3 DNA is TGTGCCAGCAGCAAAGCTCCGAGACGGAACTACGAGCAGTACGTC. As protein: CASSKAPRRNYEQYV.

The chain employs TRBV5-1 and TRBJ1-1; TRBD1 might be the D (6 bases). Germline lookup yields CDR1 SGHRS and CDR2 YFSETQ. CDR3 length equals 13 residues. Deletions cut 4 bases from V and 3 bases from J, with 10 bases between. CDR3 DNA sequence: TGCGCCAGCAGCCCTGACAGGTACACTGAAGCTTTCTTT. Translation: CASSPDRYTEAFF.

V usage is TRBV6-1 and J usage is TRBJ1-5; D might be TRBD1 (6 bases). V lost 3 bases to trimming and J lost 7 bases, with 16 bases between them. This CDR3 is 15 amino acids long. Germline CDR1 reads MNHNS; CDR2 reads SASEGT. CDR3 bases: TGTGCCAGCAGTGATACGGGGGGCGCGGGACAGCCCCAGCATTTT. Encoded protein: CASSDTGGAGQPQHF.

The count of this clone is one. This rearrangement joins TRBV7-6 to TRBJ2-7; 7 bases are shared with TRBD2. This CDR3 contains 15 residues. Germline V gene sequence: CDR1 SGHVS, CDR2 FNYEAQ. J gave up 5 bases and V 4 bases, and 11 bases lay outside the gene matches. CDR3 region: CASSSASGLGDEQYF. For the CDR3, the DNA is TGTGCCAGCAGCTCAGCTAGCGGCCTCGGGGACGAGCAGTACTTC. Full variable domain (rest looked up from reference TRBV7-6 and TRBJ2-7): GAGVSQSPRYKVTKRGQDVALRCDPISGHVSLYWYRQALGQGPEFLTYFNYEAQQDKSGLPNDRFSAERPEGSISTLTIQRTEQRDSAMYRCASSSASGLGDEQYFGPGTRLTVT.

The CDR3 sequence: CASSHGQLDGYTF. CDR3 coding DNA: TGTGCCAGCAGCCACGGACAGCTCGATGGCTACACCTTC. The rearrangement joins TRBV21-1 to TRBJ1-2; TRBD1, the D gene given by the table, was not confirmed from the DNA. TRBV21-1 is a documented pseudogene. This CDR3 comprises 13 residues.

This clone appeared once. The chain combines TRBV9 with TRBJ1-6, with no clear D. V was shortened by 3 bases and J by 9 bases, with 13 bases between the two germline ends. The length of the CDR3 is 14 residues. CDR1 SGDLS and CDR2 YYNGEE come from the germline V gene. The CDR3: CASSETSSGSPLHF. The CDR3 coding sequence is TGTGCCAGCAGCGAGACATCGTCGGGTTCACCCCTCCACTTT.